Given below is one T cell receptor beta chain in context. The antigen is undetermined. The J segment lost 3 bases and the V segment lost 4 bases, leaving 3 bases of the junction unmatched. Germline values: CDR1 MNHNS, CDR2 SASEGT. The CDR3 contains 15 residues. The data are from a study of PD-L1 blockade in urothelial cancer. Time point here: peripheral blood 6 weeks after treatment start. Here immunoSEQ multiplex PCR was the method, and the copy in TCRdb shows in-frame clones only, minus some. Here the sample spans around 93,000 clones, approximately 87% being singletons. Overall study findings and caveats: When measured at 3 weeks, tumor-associated blood clones expanded more in durable-benefit patients.

V and J are TRBV6-1 and TRBJ2-3; 11 nucleotides match TRBD1. The sequences come from PBMCs, collected around atezolizumab (anti-PD-L1) treatment. This receptor was identified in a man between 65 and 85 years old with urothelial cancer. The CDR3: CASSVRDRGTDTQYF. CDR3 nucleotide sequence: TGTGCCAGCAGTGTCCGGGACAGGGGGACAGATACGCAGTATTTT.